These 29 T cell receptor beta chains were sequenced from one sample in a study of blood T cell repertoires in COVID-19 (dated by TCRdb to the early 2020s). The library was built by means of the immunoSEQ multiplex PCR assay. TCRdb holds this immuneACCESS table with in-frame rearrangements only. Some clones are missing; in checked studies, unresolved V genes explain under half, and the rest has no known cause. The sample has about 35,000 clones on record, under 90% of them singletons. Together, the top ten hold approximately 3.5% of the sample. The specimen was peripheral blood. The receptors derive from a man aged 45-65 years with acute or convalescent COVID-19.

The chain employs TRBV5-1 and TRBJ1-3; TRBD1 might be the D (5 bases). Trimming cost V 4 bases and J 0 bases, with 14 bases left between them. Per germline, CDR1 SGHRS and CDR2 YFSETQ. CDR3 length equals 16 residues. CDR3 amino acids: CASSAAGRYSGNTIYF. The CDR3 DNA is TGCGCCAGCAGCGCCGCGGGACGGTACTCTGGAAACACCATATATTTT. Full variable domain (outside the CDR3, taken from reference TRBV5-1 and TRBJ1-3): KAGVTQTPRYLIKTRGQQVTLSCSPISGHRSVSWYQQTPGQGLQFLFEYFSETQRNKGNFPGRFSGRQFSNSRSEMNVSTLELGDSALYLCASSAAGRYSGNTIYFGEGSWLTVV.

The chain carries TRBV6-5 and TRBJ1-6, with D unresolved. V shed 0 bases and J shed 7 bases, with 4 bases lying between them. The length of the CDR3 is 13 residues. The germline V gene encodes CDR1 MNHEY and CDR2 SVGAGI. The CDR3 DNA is TGTGCCAGCAGTTACTCGGAGAATTCACCCCTCCACTTT. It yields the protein CASSYSENSPLHF.

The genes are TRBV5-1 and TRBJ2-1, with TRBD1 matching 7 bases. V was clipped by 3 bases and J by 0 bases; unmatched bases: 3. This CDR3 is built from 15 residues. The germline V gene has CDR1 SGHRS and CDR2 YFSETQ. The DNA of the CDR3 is TGCGCCAGCAGCTGGACAGGTAGCTCCTACAATGAGCAGTTCTTC. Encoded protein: CASSWTGSSYNEQFF.

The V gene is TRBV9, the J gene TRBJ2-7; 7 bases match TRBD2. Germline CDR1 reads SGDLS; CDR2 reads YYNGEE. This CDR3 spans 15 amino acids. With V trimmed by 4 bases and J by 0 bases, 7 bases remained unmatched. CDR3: CASSPLGGGSYEQYF. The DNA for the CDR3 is TGTGCCAGCAGCCCACTTGGGGGGGGCTCCTACGAGCAGTACTTC.

The CDR3 protein is CASSVTSDPSYEQYF. In DNA, the CDR3 is TGTGCCAGCAGCGTCACTAGCGACCCCTCCTACGAGCAGTACTTC. V and J are TRBV9 and TRBJ2-7, with 7 bases lining up with TRBD2. The CDR3 sequence is 15 residues long. Germline CDR1 and CDR2: SGDLS and YYNGEE. With 2 bases clipped from V and 0 bases from J, the junction kept 5 bases outside the gene matches.

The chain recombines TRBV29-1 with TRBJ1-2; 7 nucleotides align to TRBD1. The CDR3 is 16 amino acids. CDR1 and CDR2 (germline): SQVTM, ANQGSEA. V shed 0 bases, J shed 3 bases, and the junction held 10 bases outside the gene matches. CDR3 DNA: TGCAGCGTTGAAGAGCGAGGGGGCGCAGGTCACTATGGCTACACCTTC. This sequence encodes CSVEERGGAGHYGYTF.

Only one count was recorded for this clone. The CDR3 loop is CASREGGGTDTQYF. CDR3 nucleotides: TGTGCCAGCAGGGAGGGGGGGGGCACAGATACGCAGTATTTT. The rearrangement joins TRBV6-5 to TRBJ2-3; the D gene is possibly TRBD2 (7 bases). Germline V gene lookup returns CDR1 MNHEY and CDR2 SVGAGI. V was trimmed by 6 bases and J by 1 base, leaving 11 bases between them. This CDR3 spans 14 amino acids.

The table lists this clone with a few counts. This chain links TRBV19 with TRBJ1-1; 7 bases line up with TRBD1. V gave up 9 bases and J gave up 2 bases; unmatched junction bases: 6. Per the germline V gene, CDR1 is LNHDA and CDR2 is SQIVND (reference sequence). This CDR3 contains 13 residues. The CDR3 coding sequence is TGTGCCAGCCGGACAGGTTTTAACACTGAAGCTTTCTTT. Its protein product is CASRTGFNTEAFF.

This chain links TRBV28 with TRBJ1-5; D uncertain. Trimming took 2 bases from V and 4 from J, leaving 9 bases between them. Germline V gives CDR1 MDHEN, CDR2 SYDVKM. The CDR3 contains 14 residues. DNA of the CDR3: TGTGCCAGCAGTTTACAAACGGTGAATCAGCCCCAGCATTTT. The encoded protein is CASSLQTVNQPQHF.

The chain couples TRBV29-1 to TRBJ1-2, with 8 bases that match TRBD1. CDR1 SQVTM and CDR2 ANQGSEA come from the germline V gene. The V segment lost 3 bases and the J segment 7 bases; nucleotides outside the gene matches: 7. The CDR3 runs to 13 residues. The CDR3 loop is CSVDETGESGYTF. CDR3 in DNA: TGCAGCGTTGACGAGACAGGGGAGAGTGGCTACACCTTC.

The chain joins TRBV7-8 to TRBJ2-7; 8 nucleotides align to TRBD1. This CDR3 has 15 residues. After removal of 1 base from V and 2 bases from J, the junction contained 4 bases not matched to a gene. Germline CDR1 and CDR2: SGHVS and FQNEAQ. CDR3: CASSLGDRRTYEQYF. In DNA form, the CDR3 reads TGTGCCAGCAGCTTAGGGGACAGGCGCACCTACGAGCAGTACTTC.

CDR3 nucleotide sequence: TGTGCCAGCAGTGAAAGGGAGCGGAGCACAGATACGCAGTATTTT. Protein product: CASSERERSTDTQYF. This chain links TRBV6-4 with TRBJ2-3; possible D gene TRBD2, 5 bases. Germline loops: CDR1 MRHNA, CDR2 SNTAGT. The CDR3 is 15 residues long. Trimming pared 3 bases from V and 0 bases from J, leaving 10 bases between.

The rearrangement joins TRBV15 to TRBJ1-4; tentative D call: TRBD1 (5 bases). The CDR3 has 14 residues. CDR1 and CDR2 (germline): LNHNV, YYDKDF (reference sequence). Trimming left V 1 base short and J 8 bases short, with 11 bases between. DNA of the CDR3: TGTGCCACCAGCAGAGGGGGGGAGCGGGAAAAACTGTTTTTT. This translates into CATSRGGEREKLFF.

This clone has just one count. The CDR3: CASRRGASGAYNEQFF. CDR3 coding DNA: TGCGCCAGCAGGAGAGGGGCTAGCGGAGCTTACAATGAGCAGTTCTTC. J is TRBJ2-1 and V is TRBV5-1, with 7 bases lining up with TRBD2. Trimming took 5 bases from V and 4 from J; bases not matched to a gene: 12. The CDR3 loop spans 16 amino acids. CDR1 is SGHRS and CDR2 is YFSETQ in the germline V gene.

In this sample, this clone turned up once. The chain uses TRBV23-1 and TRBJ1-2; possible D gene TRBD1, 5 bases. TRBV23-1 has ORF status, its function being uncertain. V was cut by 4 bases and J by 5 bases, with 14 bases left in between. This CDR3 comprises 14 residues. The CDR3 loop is CASSRTRARYGYTF. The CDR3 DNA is TGCGCCAGCAGTCGCACCAGGGCGAGGTATGGCTACACCTTC.

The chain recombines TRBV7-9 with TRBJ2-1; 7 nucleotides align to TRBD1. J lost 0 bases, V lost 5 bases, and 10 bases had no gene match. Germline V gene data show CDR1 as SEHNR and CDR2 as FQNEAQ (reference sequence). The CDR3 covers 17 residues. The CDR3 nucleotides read TGTGCCAGCAGCACCCTTAGGGGGCCGAGCTCCTACAATGAGCAGTTCTTC. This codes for CASSTLRGPSSYNEQFF. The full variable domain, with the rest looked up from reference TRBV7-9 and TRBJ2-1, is DTGVSQNPRHKITKRGQNVTFRCDPISEHNRLYWYRQTLGQGPEFLTYFQNEAQLEKSRLLSDRFSAERPKGSFSTLEIQRTEQGDSAMYLCASSTLRGPSSYNEQFFGPGTRLTVL.

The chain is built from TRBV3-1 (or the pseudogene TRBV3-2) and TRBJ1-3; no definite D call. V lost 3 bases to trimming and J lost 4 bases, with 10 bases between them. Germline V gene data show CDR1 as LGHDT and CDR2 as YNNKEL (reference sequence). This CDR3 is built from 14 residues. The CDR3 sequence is CASSHTASGNTIYF. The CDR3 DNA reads TGTGCCAGCAGCCACACAGCATCCGGAAACACCATATATTTT.

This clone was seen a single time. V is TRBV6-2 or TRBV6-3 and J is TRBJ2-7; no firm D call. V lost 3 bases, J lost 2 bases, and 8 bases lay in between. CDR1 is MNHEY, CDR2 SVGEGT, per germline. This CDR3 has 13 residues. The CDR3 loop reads CASSYSLTYEQYF. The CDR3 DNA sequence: TGTGCCAGCAGTTATTCTCTTACCTACGAGCAGTACTTC.

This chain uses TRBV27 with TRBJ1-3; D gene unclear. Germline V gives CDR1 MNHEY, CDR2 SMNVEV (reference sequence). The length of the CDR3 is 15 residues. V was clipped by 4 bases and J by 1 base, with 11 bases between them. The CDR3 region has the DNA TGTGCCAGCAGTTATGGGCGGGGTTCTGGAAACACCATATATTTT. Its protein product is CASSYGRGSGNTIYF.

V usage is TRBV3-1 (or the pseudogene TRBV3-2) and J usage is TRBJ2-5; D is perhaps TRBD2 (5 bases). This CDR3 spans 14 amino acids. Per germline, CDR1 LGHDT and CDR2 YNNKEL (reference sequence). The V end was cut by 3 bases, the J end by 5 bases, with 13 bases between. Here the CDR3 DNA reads TGTGCCAGCAGCCAGGATGGGAGTTGGGAGACCCAGTACTTC. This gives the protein CASSQDGSWETQYF.

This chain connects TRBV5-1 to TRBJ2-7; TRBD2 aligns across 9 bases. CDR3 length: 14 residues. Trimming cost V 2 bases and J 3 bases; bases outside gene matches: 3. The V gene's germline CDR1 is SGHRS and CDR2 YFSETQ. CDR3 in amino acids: CASSFAGGDYEQYF. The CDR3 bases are TGCGCCAGCAGCTTCGCGGGAGGGGACTACGAGCAGTACTTC. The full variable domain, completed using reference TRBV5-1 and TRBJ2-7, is KAGVTQTPRYLIKTRGQQVTLSCSPISGHRSVSWYQQTPGQGLQFLFEYFSETQRNKGNFPGRFSGRQFSNSRSEMNVSTLELGDSALYLCASSFAGGDYEQYFGPGTRLTVT.

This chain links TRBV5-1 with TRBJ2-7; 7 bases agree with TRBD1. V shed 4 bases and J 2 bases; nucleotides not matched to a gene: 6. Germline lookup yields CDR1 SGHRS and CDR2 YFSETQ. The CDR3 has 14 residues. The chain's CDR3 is CASSPGQTTYEQYF. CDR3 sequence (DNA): TGCGCCAGCAGCCCGGGACAGACGACCTACGAGCAGTACTTC.

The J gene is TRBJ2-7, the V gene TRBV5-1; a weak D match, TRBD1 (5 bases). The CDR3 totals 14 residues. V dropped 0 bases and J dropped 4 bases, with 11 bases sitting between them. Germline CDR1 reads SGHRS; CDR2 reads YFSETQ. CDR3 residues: CASSLDRSLYEQYF. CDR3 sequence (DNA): TGCGCCAGCAGCTTGGACAGGAGCTTATACGAGCAGTACTTC.

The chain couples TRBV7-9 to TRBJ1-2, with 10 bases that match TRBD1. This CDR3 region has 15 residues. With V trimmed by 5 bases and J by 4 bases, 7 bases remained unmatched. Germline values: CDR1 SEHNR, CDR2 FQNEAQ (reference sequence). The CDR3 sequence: CASSLDRGLGYGYTF. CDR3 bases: TGTGCCAGCAGCCTCGACAGGGGGCTTGGCTATGGCTACACCTTC.

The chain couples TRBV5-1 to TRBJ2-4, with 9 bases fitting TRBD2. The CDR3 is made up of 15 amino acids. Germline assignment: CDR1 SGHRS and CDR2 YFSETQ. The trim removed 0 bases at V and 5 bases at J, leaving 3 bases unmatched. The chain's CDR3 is CASSLAGTSQNIQYF. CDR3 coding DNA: TGCGCCAGCAGCTTGGCGGGGACTAGCCAAAACATTCAGTACTTC.

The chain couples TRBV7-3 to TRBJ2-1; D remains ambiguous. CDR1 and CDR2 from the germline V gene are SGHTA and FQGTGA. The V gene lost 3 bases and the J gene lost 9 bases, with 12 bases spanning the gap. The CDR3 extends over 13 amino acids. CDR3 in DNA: TGTGCCAGCAGCTTTGATCGTCCGGGTGAGCAGTTCTTC. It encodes CASSFDRPGEQFF. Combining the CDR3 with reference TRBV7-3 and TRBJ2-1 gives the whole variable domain GAGVSQTPSNKVTEKGKYVELRCDPISGHTALYWYRQSLGQGPEFLIYFQGTGAADDSGLPNDRFFAVRPEGSVSTLKIQRTERGDSAVYLCASSFDRPGEQFFGPGTRLTVL.

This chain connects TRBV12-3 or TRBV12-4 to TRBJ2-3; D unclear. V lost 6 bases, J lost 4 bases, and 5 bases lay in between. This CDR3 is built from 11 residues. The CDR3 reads CASSLADTQYF. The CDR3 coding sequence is TGTGCCAGCAGCCTCGCAGATACGCAGTATTTT.

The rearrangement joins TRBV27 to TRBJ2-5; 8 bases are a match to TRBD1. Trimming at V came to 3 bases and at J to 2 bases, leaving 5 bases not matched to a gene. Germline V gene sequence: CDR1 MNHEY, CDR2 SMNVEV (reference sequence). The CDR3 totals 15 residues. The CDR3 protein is CASSLAQGAQETQYF. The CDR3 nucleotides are TGTGCCAGCAGTTTGGCGCAGGGGGCTCAAGAGACCCAGTACTTC.

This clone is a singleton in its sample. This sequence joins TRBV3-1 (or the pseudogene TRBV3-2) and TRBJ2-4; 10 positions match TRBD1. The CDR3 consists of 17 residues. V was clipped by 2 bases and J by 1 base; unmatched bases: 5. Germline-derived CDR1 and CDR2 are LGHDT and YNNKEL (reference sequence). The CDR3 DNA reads TGTGCCAGCAGCCAACGTGGACAGGGGGTGGCCAAAAACATTCAGTACTTC. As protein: CASSQRGQGVAKNIQYF.